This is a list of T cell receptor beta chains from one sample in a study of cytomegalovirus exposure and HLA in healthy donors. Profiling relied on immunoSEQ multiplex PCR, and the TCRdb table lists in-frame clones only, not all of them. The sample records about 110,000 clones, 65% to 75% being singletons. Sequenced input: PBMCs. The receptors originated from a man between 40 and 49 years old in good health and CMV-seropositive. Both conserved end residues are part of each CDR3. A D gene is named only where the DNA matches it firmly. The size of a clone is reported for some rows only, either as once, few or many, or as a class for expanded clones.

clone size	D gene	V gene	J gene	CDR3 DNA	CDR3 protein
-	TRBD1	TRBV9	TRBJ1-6	TGTGCCAGCAGCGGACCGGGACAGGGAGCTAGGTCACCCCTCCACTTT	CASSGPGQGARSPLHF
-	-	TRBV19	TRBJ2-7	TGTGCCAGTAGTATTAGCGGATACGAGCAGTACTTC	CASSISGYEQYF
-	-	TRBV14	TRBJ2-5	TGTGCCAGCAGCCCTGTAAATCAAGAGACCCAGTACTTC	CASSPVNQETQYF
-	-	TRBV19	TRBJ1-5	-	CASSSGIQPQHF
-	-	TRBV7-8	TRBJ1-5	TGTGCCAGCAGCTTCTCCGGAGGCCAGCCCCAGCATTTT	CASSFSGGQPQHF
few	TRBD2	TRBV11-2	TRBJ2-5	TGTGCCAGCAGGCCTGGGACTAGCGGTTCCTACCAAGAGACCCAGTACTTC	CASRPGTSGSYQETQYF
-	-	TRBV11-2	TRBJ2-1	TGTGCCAGCAGCTTAGGGGGCAGGCCCGAGCAGTTCTTC	CASSLGGRPEQFF
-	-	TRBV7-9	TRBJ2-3	TGTGCCAGCAGCTTAGACCAGGGAAGGGATACGCAGTATTTT	CASSLDQGRDTQYF
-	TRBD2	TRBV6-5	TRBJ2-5	TGTGCCAGCAGTGTGACTAGCGGGAGTGAGACCCAGTACTTC	CASSVTSGSETQYF
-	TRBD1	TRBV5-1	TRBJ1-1	TGCGCCAGCACAATTACAGGGGACACTGAAGCTTTCTTT	CASTITGDTEAFF
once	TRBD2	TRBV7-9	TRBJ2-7	TGTGCCAGCAGCTTAGCCTCACGGGAGGGTGTCGGCTACGAGCAGTACTTC	CASSLASREGVGYEQYF
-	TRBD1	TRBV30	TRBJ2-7	TGTGCCTACTCGGGACAGATCTACGAGCAGTACTTC	CAYSGQIYEQYF
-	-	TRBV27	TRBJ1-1	TGTGCCAGCAGTTTAGAGGTGAACACTGAAGCTTTCTTT	CASSLEVNTEAFF
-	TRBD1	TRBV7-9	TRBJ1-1	TGTGCCAGCAGCTCTTCGACAGGGGGCACTGAAGCTTTCTTT	CASSSSTGGTEAFF
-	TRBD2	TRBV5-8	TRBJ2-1	TGTGCCAGCACTAGCGGGAGGGCCAAGGTTAAACACAATGAGCAGTTCTTC	CASTSGRAKVKHNEQFF
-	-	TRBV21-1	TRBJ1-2	TGTGCCAGCAGCAAACCCATTTCCCGGGACTTCCGGAGCTATGGCTACACCTTC	CASSKPISRDFRSYGYTF
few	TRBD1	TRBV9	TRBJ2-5	TGTGCCAGCAGCGCAGGGGGACAAGAGACCCAGTACTTC	CASSAGGQETQYF
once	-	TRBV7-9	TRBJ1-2	TGTGCCAGCAGCTTAGTGGGGGCAGGGACGCGGGTTGGCGGCTACACCTTC	CASSLVGAGTRVGGYTF
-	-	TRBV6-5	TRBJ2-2	TGTGCCAGCAGTCGACACACGAACACCGGGGAGCTGTTTTTT	CASSRHTNTGELFF
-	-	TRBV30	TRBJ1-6	TGTGCCTGTTTATTTACCCCGGGAGATTCACCCCTCCACTTT	CACLFTPGDSPLHF
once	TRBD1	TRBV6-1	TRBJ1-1	TGTGCCAGCAGTTCGGGACAGGGGAGAACTTTCTTT	CASSSGQGRTFF
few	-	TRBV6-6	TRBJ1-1	TGTGCCAGCAGTTACCGTCGCGAGAGGGTGAATGAAGCTTTCTTT	CASSYRRERVNEAFF
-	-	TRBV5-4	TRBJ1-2	TGTGCCAGCAGCACCCTGACAGGTTTTAACTATGGCTACACCTTC	CASSTLTGFNYGYTF
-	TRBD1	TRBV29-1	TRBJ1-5	TGCAGCACGATCGACAGGGTGGATCAGCCCCAGCATTTT	CSTIDRVDQPQHF
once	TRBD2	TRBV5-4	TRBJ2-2	TGTGCCAGCAGCCGGGGAGGGAGTGACACCGGGGAGCTGTTTTTT	CASSRGGSDTGELFF
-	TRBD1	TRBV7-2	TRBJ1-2	TGTGCCAGCAGCCCAGGACAGGGGAACTATGGCTACACCTTC	CASSPGQGNYGYTF
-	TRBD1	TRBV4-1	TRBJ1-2	TGCGCCAGCACCCCCCTCGGACAGGGCGCTTATGGCTACACCTTC	CASTPLGQGAYGYTF
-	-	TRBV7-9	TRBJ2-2	TGTGCCAGCAGCTCCGCGACTAGAATCTCCGGGGAGCTGTTTTTT	CASSSATRISGELFF
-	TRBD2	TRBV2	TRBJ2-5	TGTGCCAGTCGACGTTGGCGGGAGGGGCAAGAGACCCAGTACTTC	CASRRWREGQETQYF
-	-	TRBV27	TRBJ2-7	TGTGCCAGCAGTTCCGTTGGCCGCGAGCAGTACTTC	CASSSVGREQYF
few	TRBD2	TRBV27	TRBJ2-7	TGTGCCAGCAGGTCCGGGACTAGTTTGGTGGCATACGAGCAGTACTTC	CASRSGTSLVAYEQYF
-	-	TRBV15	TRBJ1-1	TGTGCCACCAGCAGCGCAGGGGAACTCCGGGACACTGAAGCTTTCTTT	CATSSAGELRDTEAFF
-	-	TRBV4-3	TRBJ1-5	TGCGCCAGCAGCCAAGATGCAGGATTTAGCAATCAGCCCCAGCATTTT	CASSQDAGFSNQPQHF
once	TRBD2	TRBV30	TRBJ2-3	TGTGCCTGGAGCGACGGCAGCGGGAGAGTGACAGATACGCAGTATTTT	CAWSDGSGRVTDTQYF
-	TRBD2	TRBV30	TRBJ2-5	TGTGCCTGGAAGACCGGGGGGGAGACCCAGTACTTC	CAWKTGGETQYF
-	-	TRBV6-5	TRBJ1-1	TGTGCCGCTCGCAGGGACTGGAACACTGAAGCTTTCTTT	CAARRDWNTEAFF
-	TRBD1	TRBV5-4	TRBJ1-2	TGTGCCAGCAGGTTGGACAGGGCCTATGGCTACACCTTC	CASRLDRAYGYTF
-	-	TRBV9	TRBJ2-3	TGTGCCAGCAGCCTCAACGAGGGTACGCAGTATTTT	CASSLNEGTQYF
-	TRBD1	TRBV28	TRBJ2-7	TGTGCCAGTTATACAGGGGATCAGTGGTACGAGCAGTACTTC	CASYTGDQWYEQYF
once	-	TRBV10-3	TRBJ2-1	TGTGCCACCGTCGGGCAGGGCCCCTACAATGAGCAGTTCTTC	CATVGQGPYNEQFF
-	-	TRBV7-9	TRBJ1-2	TGTGCCAGCAGCTTAGCAGGGGACAAAAACTATGGCTACACCTTC	CASSLAGDKNYGYTF
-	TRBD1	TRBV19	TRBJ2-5	TGTGCCAGTAGTATGACAGGGGGTCAGCAGCCCCAGTACTTC	CASSMTGGQQPQYF
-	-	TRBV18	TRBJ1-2	TGTGCCAGCTCACCTTACGGGGGAGGATATGGCTACACCTTC	CASSPYGGGYGYTF